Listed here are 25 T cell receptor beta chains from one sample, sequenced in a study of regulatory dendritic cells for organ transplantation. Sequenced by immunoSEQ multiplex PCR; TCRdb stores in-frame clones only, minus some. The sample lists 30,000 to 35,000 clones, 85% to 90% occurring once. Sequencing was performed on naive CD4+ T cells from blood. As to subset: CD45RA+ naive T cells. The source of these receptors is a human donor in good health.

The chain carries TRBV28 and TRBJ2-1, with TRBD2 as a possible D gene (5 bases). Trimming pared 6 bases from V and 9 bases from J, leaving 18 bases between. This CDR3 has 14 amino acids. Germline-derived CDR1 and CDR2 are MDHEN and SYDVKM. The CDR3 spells CASRPRWVATEQFF. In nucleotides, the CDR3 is TGTGCCAGCAGACCGAGATGGGTAGCGACTGAGCAGTTCTTC.

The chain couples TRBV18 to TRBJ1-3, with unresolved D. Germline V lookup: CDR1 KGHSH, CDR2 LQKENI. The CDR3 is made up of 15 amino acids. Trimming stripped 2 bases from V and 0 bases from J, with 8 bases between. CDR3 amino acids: CASSPYHSSGNTIYF. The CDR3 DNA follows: TGTGCCAGCTCACCATATCACAGCTCTGGAAACACCATATATTTT.

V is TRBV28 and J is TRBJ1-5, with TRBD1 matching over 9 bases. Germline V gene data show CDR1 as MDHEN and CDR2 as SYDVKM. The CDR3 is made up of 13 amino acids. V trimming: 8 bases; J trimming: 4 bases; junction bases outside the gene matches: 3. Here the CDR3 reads CASGDRVNQPQHF. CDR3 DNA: TGTGCCAGCGGGGACAGGGTAAATCAGCCCCAGCATTTT.

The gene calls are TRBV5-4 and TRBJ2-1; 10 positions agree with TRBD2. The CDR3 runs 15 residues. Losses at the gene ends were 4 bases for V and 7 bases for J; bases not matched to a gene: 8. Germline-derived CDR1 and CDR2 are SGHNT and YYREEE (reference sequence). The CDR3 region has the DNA TGTGCCAGCAGCCTTACTAGCGGGGCTTTTAATGAGCAGTTCTTC. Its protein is CASSLTSGAFNEQFF. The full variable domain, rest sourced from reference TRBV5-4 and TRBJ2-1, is ETGVTQSPTHLIKTRGQQVTLRCSSQSGHNTVSWYQQALGQGPQFIFQYYREEENGRGNFPPRFSGLQFPNYSSELNVNALELDDSALYLCASSLTSGAFNEQFFGPGTRLTVL.

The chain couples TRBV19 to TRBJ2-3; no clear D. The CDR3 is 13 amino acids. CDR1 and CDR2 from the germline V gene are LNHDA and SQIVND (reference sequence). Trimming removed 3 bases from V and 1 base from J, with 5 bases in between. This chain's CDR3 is CASSISGTDTQYF. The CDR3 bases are TGTGCCAGTAGTATTTCTGGCACAGATACGCAGTATTTT.

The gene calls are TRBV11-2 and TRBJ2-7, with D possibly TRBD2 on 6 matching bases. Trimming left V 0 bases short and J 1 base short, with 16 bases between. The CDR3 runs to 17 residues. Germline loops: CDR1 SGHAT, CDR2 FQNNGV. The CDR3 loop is CASSLDPWREKSYEQYF. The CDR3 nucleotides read TGTGCCAGCAGCTTAGATCCTTGGCGGGAAAAGTCCTACGAGCAGTACTTC.

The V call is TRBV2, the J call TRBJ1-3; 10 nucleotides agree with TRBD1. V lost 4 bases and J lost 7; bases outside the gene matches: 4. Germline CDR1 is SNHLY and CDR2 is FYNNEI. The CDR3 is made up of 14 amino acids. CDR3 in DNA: TGTGCCAGCAGTGTCTGGGACAGGGGCAACACCATATATTTT. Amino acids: CASSVWDRGNTIYF.

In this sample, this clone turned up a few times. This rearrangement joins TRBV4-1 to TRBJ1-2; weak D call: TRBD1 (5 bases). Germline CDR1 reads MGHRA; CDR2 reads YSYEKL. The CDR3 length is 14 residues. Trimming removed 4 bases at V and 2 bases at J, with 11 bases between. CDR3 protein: CASSRSGVNYGYTF. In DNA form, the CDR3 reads TGCGCCAGCAGCCGATCGGGGGTAAACTATGGCTACACCTTC.

CDR3 region: CASSVSSGIYEQYF. DNA of the CDR3: TGTGCCAGCAGCGTATCTAGCGGGATCTACGAGCAGTACTTC. The chain links TRBV9 to TRBJ2-7, with TRBD2 matching 9 bases. V lost 1 base and J lost 3; bases outside the gene matches: 2. The CDR3 totals 14 residues. Germline CDR1 SGDLS, CDR2 YYNGEE.

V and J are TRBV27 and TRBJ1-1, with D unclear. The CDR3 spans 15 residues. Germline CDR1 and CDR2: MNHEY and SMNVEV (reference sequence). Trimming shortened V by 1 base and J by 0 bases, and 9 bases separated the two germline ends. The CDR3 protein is CASSLFTGLNTEAFF. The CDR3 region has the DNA TGTGCCAGCAGTTTATTTACGGGGTTGAACACTGAAGCTTTCTTT.

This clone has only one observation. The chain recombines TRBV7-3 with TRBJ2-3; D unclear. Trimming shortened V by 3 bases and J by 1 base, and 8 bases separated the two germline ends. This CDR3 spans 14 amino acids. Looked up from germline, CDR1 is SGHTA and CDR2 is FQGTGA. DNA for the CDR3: TGTGCCAGCAGCTTCCGGTCACGCACAGATACGCAGTATTTT. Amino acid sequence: CASSFRSRTDTQYF.

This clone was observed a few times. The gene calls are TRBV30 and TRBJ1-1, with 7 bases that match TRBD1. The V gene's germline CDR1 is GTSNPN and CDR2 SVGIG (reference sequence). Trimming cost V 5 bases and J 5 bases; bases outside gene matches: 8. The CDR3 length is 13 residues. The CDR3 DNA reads TGTGCCTGGGCACAGGGGAGAGGGACTGAAGCTTTCTTT. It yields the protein CAWAQGRGTEAFF.

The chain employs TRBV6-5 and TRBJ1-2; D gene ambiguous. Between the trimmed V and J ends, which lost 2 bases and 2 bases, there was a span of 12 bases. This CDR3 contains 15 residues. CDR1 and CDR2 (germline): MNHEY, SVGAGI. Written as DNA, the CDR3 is TGTGCCAGCAGTTACGTCAGGACCGGCAACTATGGCTACACCTTC. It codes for CASSYVRTGNYGYTF.

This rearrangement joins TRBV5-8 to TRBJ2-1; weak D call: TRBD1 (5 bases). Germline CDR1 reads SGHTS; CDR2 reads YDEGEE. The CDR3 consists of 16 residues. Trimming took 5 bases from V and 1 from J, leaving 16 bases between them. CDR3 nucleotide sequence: TGTGCCAGCAGACAAACCACAGGCCTTTCCTACAATGAGCAGTTCTTC. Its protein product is CASRQTTGLSYNEQFF.

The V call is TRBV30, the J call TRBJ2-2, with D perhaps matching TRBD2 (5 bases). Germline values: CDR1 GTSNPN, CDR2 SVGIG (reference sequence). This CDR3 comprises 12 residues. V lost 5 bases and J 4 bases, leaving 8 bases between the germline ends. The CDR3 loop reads CAWARVTGELFF. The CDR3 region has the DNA TGTGCCTGGGCGAGGGTCACCGGGGAGCTGTTTTTT. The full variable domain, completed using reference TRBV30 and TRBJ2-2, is SQTIHQWPATLVQPVGSPLSLECTVEGTSNPNLYWYRQAAGRGLQLLFYSVGIGQISSEVPQNLSASRPQDRQFILSSKKLLLSDSGFYLCAWARVTGELFFGEGSRLTVL.

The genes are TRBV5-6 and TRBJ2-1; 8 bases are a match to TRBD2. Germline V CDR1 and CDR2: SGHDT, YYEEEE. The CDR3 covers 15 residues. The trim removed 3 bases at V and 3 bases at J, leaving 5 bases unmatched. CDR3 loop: CASSSSGGFYNEQFF. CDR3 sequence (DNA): TGTGCCAGCAGCTCAAGCGGGGGTTTCTACAATGAGCAGTTCTTC.

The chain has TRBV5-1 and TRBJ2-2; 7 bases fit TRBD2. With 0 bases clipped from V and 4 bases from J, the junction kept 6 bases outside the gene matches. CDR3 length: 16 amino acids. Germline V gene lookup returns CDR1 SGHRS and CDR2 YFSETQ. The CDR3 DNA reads TGCGCCAGCAGCTTGGCCGGGGGGAACCCCACCGGGGAGCTGTTTTTT. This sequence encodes CASSLAGGNPTGELFF.

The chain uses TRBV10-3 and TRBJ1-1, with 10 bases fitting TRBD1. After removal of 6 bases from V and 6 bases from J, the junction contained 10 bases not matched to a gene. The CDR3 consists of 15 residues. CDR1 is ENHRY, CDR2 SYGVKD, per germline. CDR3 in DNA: TGTGCCATCAGCGCAGAGACAGGGGGCCTCGCTGAAGCTTTCTTT. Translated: CAISAETGGLAEAFF.

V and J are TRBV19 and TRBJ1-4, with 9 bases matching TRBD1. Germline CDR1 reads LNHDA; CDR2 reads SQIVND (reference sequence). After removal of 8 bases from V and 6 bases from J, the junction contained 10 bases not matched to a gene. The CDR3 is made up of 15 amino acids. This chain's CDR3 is CASVPLGQGHEKLFF. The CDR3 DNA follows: TGTGCCAGTGTCCCACTGGGACAGGGTCATGAAAAACTGTTTTTT.

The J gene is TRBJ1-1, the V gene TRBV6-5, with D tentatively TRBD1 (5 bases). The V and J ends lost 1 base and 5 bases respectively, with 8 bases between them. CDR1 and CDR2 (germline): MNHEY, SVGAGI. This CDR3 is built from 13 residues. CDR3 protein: CASSYFRQTEAFF. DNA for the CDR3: TGTGCCAGCAGTTACTTTAGACAGACTGAAGCTTTCTTT.

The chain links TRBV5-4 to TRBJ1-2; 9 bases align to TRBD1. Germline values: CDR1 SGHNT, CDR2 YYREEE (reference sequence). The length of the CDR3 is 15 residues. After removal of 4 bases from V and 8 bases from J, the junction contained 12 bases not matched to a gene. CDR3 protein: CASSNTGTGKYGYTF. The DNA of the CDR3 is TGTGCCAGCAGCAATACCGGGACAGGGAAATACGGCTACACCTTC.

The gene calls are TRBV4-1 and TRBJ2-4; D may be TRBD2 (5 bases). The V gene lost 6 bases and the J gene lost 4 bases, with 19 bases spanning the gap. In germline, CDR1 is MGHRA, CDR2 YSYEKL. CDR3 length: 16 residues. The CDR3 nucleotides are TGCGCCAGCAGACACAATCCGGGTCCGGGGAAAAACATTCAGTACTTC. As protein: CASRHNPGPGKNIQYF.

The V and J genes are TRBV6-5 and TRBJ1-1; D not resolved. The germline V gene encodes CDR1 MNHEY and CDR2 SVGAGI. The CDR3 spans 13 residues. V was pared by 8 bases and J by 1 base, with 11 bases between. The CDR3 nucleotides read TGTGCCAGCTCCCCCGACAAGAACACTGAAGCTTTCTTT. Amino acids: CASSPDKNTEAFF.

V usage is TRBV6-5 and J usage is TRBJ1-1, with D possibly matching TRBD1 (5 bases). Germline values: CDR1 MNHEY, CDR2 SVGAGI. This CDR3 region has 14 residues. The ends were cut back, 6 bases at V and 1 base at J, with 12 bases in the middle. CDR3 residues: CASRSGVGNTEAFF. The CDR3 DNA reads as TGTGCCAGCAGGTCGGGGGTAGGGAACACTGAAGCTTTCTTT.

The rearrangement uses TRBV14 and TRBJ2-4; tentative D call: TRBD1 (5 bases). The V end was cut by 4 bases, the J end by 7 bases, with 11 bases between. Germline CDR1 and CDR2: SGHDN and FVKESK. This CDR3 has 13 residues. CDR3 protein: CASSLVDTNIQYF. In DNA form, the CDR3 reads TGTGCCAGCAGCCTAGTGGACACGAACATTCAGTACTTC.